The T cell receptor (beta chain) under discussion was sequenced for a study of T cells after yellow fever vaccination. MiXCR was run by TCRdb on the 5' RACE reads, yielding one entry per CDR3 protein. Among fewer than 450,000 distinct CDR3 sequences listed, 3.5% to 4.5% were seen once. This clonotype showed up many times. The starting material was PBMCs, obtained 5 days after the yellow fever booster vaccination. The sequence came from a man younger than 30 who received the YFV17D yellow fever vaccine.

This chain's CDR3 is CASSLEGENTQYF. DNA of the CDR3: TGCGCCAGCAGCTTGGAAGGGGAAAATACGCAGTATTTT. The chain joins TRBV5-1 to TRBJ2-3; possibly TRBD1 for D (5 bases). CDR1 and CDR2 (germline): SGHRS, YFSETQ. Deletions cut 0 bases from V and 7 bases from J, with 9 bases between. This CDR3 comprises 13 residues.